The rows below give T cell receptor beta chains drawn from one sample of a study of OX40 agonist ivuxolimab in advanced cancers. Repertoires were generated with immunoSEQ multiplex PCR, while TCRdb's copy carries only in-frame clones and drops some. The data hold over 65,000 clones, with around 92% observed a single time. The sequencing used CD4+ or CD8+ T cells sorted from blood, collected in a trial of the OX40 agonist ivuxolimab. These receptor sequences come from an adult with an advanced solid tumor such as melanoma, head and neck, liver or kidney cancer. Each CDR3 is given with its conserved first and last residue. A D gene is named only where the DNA matches it firmly. A row's size may be missing; if present it is once, few, many or a size class.

J gene,CDR3 length,V gene,clone size,D gene,CDR3 protein,CDR3 DNA
TRBJ1-1,15,TRBV28,NA,NA,CASSSPGELNTEAFF,TGTGCCAGCAGTTCCCCCGGCGAATTGAACACTGAAGCTTTCTTT
TRBJ2-7,18,TRBV7-6,NA,NA,CASSLAAGGTAGSYEQYF,TGTGCCAGCAGCTTAGCGGCCGGCGGGACGGCAGGATCCTACGAGCAGTACTTC
TRBJ1-2,10,TRBV29-1,NA,NA,CSSLGYGYTF,TGCAGCTCCCTAGGGTATGGCTACACCTTC
TRBJ1-5,15,TRBV7-9,NA,TRBD1,CASSSTGVGNQPQHF,TGTGCCAGCAGCTCGACAGGGGTTGGCAATCAGCCCCAGCATTTT
TRBJ2-1,16,TRBV11-3,NA,NA,CASSSWAPSSYNEQFF,TGTGCCAGCAGCTCCTGGGCCCCCAGCTCCTACAATGAGCAGTTCTTC
TRBJ2-1,15,TRBV7-2,once,NA,CASSLDARAHNEQFF,TGTGCCAGCAGCTTAGATGCCAGGGCCCACAATGAGCAGTTCTTC
TRBJ1-5,17,TRBV5-1,NA,TRBD1,CASSLVPPGQGNQPQHF,TGCGCCAGCAGCTTGGTCCCCCCGGGACAGGGCAATCAGCCCCAGCATTTT
TRBJ2-2,15,TRBV7-7,NA,TRBD1,CASSFGTADTGELFF,TGTGCTAGCAGCTTCGGGACAGCCGACACCGGGGAGCTGTTTTTT
TRBJ2-5,16,TRBV7-2,NA,NA,CASSLSLGYQPGTQYF,TGTGCCAGCAGCTTATCTCTCGGTTACCAGCCCGGGACCCAGTACTTC
TRBJ2-2,12,TRBV28,NA,NA,CASTVDTGELFF,TGTGCCAGCACAGTGGACACCGGGGAGCTGTTTTTT
TRBJ1-3,16,TRBV4-1,once,NA,CASSQEGGVIGNTIYF,TGCGCCAGCAGCCAAGAGGGAGGGGTCATTGGAAACACCATATATTTT
TRBJ1-5,15,TRBV15,NA,NA,CATSREREGNQPQHF,TGTGCCACCAGCAGAGAACGAGAGGGGAATCAGCCCCAGCATTTT
TRBJ2-4,14,TRBV5-1,NA,NA,CASRSRAGADIQYF,TGCGCCAGCAGATCCCGTGCGGGCGCGGACATTCAGTACTTC
TRBJ2-5,16,TRBV5-1,NA,TRBD1,CASSPRTGGGQETQYF,TGCGCCAGCAGCCCAAGGACAGGGGGCGGTCAAGAGACCCAGTACTTC
TRBJ2-5,16,TRBV10-1,NA,TRBD2,CASNELAVANQETQYF,TGCGCCAGCAACGAGCTAGCGGTAGCAAACCAAGAGACCCAGTACTTC
TRBJ2-5,15,TRBV7-3,once,NA,CASSGTAGAWETQYF,TGTGCCAGCAGCGGCACCGCTGGGGCGTGGGAGACCCAGTACTTC
TRBJ1-1,13,TRBV19,NA,NA,CASTPDGNTEAFF,TGTGCCAGTACCCCTGACGGGAACACTGAAGCTTTCTTT
TRBJ2-3,15,TRBV5-1,NA,NA,CASSYGGQDTDTQYF,TGCGCCAGCAGCTATGGGGGCCAGGATACAGATACGCAGTATTTT
TRBJ2-3,14,TRBV11-2,NA,NA,CASSPQVFTDTQYF,TGTGCCAGCAGCCCCCAGGTTTTTACAGATACGCAGTATTTT
TRBJ1-5,13,TRBV6-5,NA,NA,CASSYGRDQPQHF,TGTGCCAGCAGTTACGGACGGGATCAGCCCCAGCATTTT
TRBJ2-2,12,TRBV18,NA,TRBD1,CASSSGGRELFF,TGTGCCAGCTCCTCAGGGGGCCGGGAGCTGTTTTTT
TRBJ1-5,12,TRBV19,NA,NA,CASRRTDQPQHF,TGTGCCAGTAGACGGACAGATCAGCCCCAGCATTTT
TRBJ1-1,13,TRBV5-1,once,NA,CASKPVMNTEAFF,TGCGCCAGCAAACCAGTGATGAACACTGAAGCTTTCTTT
TRBJ2-7,13,TRBV10-3,NA,TRBD2,CAIVGGTNHEQYF,TGTGCCATCGTAGGAGGGACTAACCACGAGCAGTACTTC
TRBJ2-1,15,TRBV5-1,NA,TRBD1,CASSLEDRFLDEQFF,TGCGCCAGCAGCTTGGAGGACAGGTTTCTGGATGAGCAGTTCTTC
TRBJ1-4,13,TRBV4-2,NA,NA,CASSIVGDEKLFF,TGTGCCAGCAGCATTGTTGGTGATGAAAAACTGTTTTTT
TRBJ1-5,14,TRBV18,NA,NA,CASSPQGSNQPQHF,TGTGCCAGCTCACCACAGGGTAGCAATCAGCCCCAGCATTTT
TRBJ1-1,15,TRBV27,NA,TRBD1,CASSWTGQASTEAFF,TGTGCCAGCAGTTGGACAGGACAGGCGAGCACTGAAGCTTTCTTT
TRBJ2-7,15,TRBV30,NA,NA,CAWSGPGRPPYEQYF,TGTGCCTGGAGTGGACCGGGGAGGCCCCCCTACGAGCAGTACTTC
TRBJ2-7,13,TRBV4-3,NA,TRBD2,CASSQLAGWEQYF,TGCGCCAGCAGCCAACTAGCGGGATGGGAGCAGTACTTC
TRBJ1-1,15,TRBV7-2,NA,TRBD1,CASSLVQGTLTEAFF,TGTGCCAGCAGCTTAGTACAGGGGACCCTCACTGAAGCTTTCTTT
TRBJ1-4,14,TRBV28,NA,NA,CASSRQQTNEKLFF,TGTGCCAGCAGTAGACAGCAGACAAATGAAAAACTGTTTTTT
TRBJ2-7,11,TRBV5-1,NA,NA,CASREAYEQYF,TGCGCCAGCAGGGAGGCCTACGAGCAGTACTTC
TRBJ1-3,13,TRBV6-6,NA,NA,CASKNGPGNTIYF,TGTGCCAGCAAAAACGGCCCTGGAAACACCATATATTTT
TRBJ1-3,15,TRBV18,NA,NA,CASSPRESSGNTIYF,TGTGCCAGCTCACCAAGGGAAAGCTCTGGAAACACCATATATTTT
TRBJ1-1,17,TRBV18,NA,NA,CASSPDGGVTMNTEAFF,TGTGCCAGCTCACCAGATGGAGGGGTTACCATGAACACTGAAGCTTTCTTT
TRBJ2-5,16,TRBV5-6,NA,TRBD2,CASSSDAGAGGETQYF,TGTGCCAGCAGCTCGGATGCCGGGGCGGGAGGAGAGACCCAGTACTTC
TRBJ2-1,13,TRBV18,few,NA,CASSPRDSNEQFF,TGTGCCAGCTCACCACGAGACAGCAATGAGCAGTTCTTC
TRBJ1-4,14,TRBV10-3,NA,TRBD1,CAIGSTGGNEKLFF,TGTGCCATCGGATCGACAGGGGGAAACGAAAAACTGTTTTTT
TRBJ1-1,14,TRBV15,NA,NA,CATSRDLVDTEAFF,TGTGCCACCAGCAGAGATCTGGTAGACACTGAAGCTTTCTTT
TRBJ1-1,13,TRBV7-8,NA,NA,CASSLAGDTEAFF,TGTGCCAGCAGCTTAGCGGGGGATACTGAAGCTTTCTTT
TRBJ2-7,15,TRBV5-5,NA,NA,CASSLSISSTHEQYF,TGTGCCAGCAGCTTGTCAATAAGTTCTACCCACGAGCAGTACTTC
TRBJ1-4,14,TRBV5-1,NA,TRBD1,CASSLGQVGEKLFF,TGCGCCAGCAGTTTGGGACAGGTTGGTGAAAAACTGTTTTTT
TRBJ2-3,16,TRBV7-2,NA,TRBD2,CASSVLMSGIRDTQYF,TGTGCCAGCAGCGTACTTATGAGCGGGATAAGAGATACGCAGTATTTT
TRBJ1-4,16,TRBV9,once,NA,CASSVVGQKFNEKLFF,TGTGCCAGCAGCGTAGTAGGTCAGAAGTTCAATGAAAAACTGTTTTTT
TRBJ1-2,17,TRBV25-1,NA,TRBD1,CASSGPGTGGTFYGYTF,TGTGCCAGCAGTGGGCCCGGGACAGGGGGCACGTTTTATGGCTACACCTTC
TRBJ1-2,16,TRBV23-1,NA,NA,CASSLAELLLNYGYTF,TGCGCCAGCAGTCTGGCAGAATTATTACTTAACTATGGCTACACCTTC
TRBJ2-7,14,TRBV2,NA,NA,CASSYRVGTYEQYF,TGTGCCAGCAGCTACAGGGTGGGGACCTACGAGCAGTACTTC
TRBJ1-5,13,TRBV30,NA,NA,CAWAGHSNQPQHF,TGTGCCTGGGCGGGACACTCCAATCAGCCCCAGCATTTT
TRBJ2-7,14,TRBV7-2,NA,TRBD1,CASSLNTGGYEQYF,TGTGCCAGCAGCCTAAATACAGGGGGCTACGAGCAGTACTTC
TRBJ1-5,16,TRBV19,NA,NA,CASSIREGWDNQPQHF,TGTGCCAGTAGTATAAGGGAGGGGTGGGACAATCAGCCCCAGCATTTT
TRBJ2-7,18,TRBV7-3,once,TRBD1,CASSASSPRQGVAYEQYF,TGTGCCAGCAGCGCTAGTTCGCCGAGACAGGGGGTTGCCTACGAGCAGTACTTC
TRBJ2-3,13,TRBV5-4,NA,NA,CASSSEGSDTQYF,TGTGCCAGCAGCTCAGAGGGTTCAGATACGCAGTATTTT
TRBJ2-1,13,TRBV7-3,NA,NA,CASSWDNYNEQFF,TGTGCCAGCAGCTGGGACAACTACAATGAGCAGTTCTTC
TRBJ2-7,15,TRBV6-4,few,NA,CASSEPDWSSYEQYF,TGTGCCAGCAGTGAACCCGACTGGAGCTCCTACGAGCAGTACTTC